The present entry profiles one TCR beta chain with its context. This clone's antigen is unknown. No qualities accompany the bases; no much larger clone lies one base away. The CDR3 regions of human TCRbeta chains were analyzed by immunosequencing. On the authors' methods: Repertoire TCRs were matched against a reference library of SARS-CoV-2-specific TCRs generated with the MIRA antigen-specificity platform. Breadth meant the fraction of unique TCRs that were SARS-CoV-2-associated, whereas depth meant the fraction of total T cells that were SARS-CoV-2-associated. Each spike-specific TCR was assigned to its reactive spike region and to a CD4 or CD8 class using the MIRA data. Log10-transformed breadth and depth values were compared by one-way ANOVA with Sidak's multiple comparisons tests. This immuneACCESS table, as held by TCRdb, lists in-frame sequences with V and J called but not all clones. Of the missing ones, under half trace to an unresolved V gene in checked studies; the others have no known cause. V, J and clone size are those of that table, while D and trimming were read from the DNA. Present in this sample are 150,000 to 200,000 clones, about 94% of which were seen just once. 9.2% of the sample rests with the top ten.

This sample was included in a study of T cell responses to AZD1222 COVID-19 vaccine (dated by TCRdb to the early 2020s). Regarding the research as a whole: AZD1222 recipients with second doses at about 4 weeks or about 12 weeks were pooled, because spike-specific TCR depth and breadth did not differ between schedules. Trial participants were enrolled into age subgroups of 18-55, 56-69 and 70-plus years, which contained 148, 28 and 57 TCR-sequenced participants, respectively. TCR sequencing covered 230 to 250 trial participants: 207 given two doses of AZD1222 and 26 given two doses of MenACWY control vaccine. What the authors observed across the whole study: Conclusions about previously exposed vaccinees were limited because only six AZD1222 recipients were SARS-CoV-2 seropositive at baseline. Vaccine-associated CD4 TCRs spanned the whole spike protein, with dominant responses in regions 160-218 and 743-854. The 56-69-year group was small, and its depth increase did not reach significance, likely because of low power. Because no day 14 peak-response samples were available, the repertoires could be characterized only after the peak T cell response. Participants were mostly white British, with more females than males. The authors suggested clonal diversity may have been underestimated. Reportedly, almost half of the unique spike-specific TCRs recognized epitopes lying outside the regions that are mutated in the B.1.351 and B.1.1.7 variants. After two AZD1222 doses, spike-specific TCR breadth and depth were significantly higher than at day 0 and than in MenACWY recipients.

The sample's time point, from its label and the paper: baseline before first vaccination. The vaccinee samples were drawn from two UK trials, COV001 and COV002, one of which was a single-blind randomized controlled phase 2/3 trial testing AZD1222 (ChAdOx1 nCoV-19) in healthy adults. For TCRbeta chain sequencing, PBMC samples from trial participants were taken at day 0 and at day 28 after the second dose. From the germline V gene, CDR1 is MGHDK and CDR2 is SYGVNS. Taken from cysteine to phenylalanine, the CDR3 has 13 residues. CDR3 DNA only is kept here, 39 bases in frame from base 1. V sheds 3 bases and J sheds 2 bases, leaving 7 bases between their ends.

The TCR originated in an adult in good health. The chain employs TRBV25-1 and TRBJ1-2, with the D segment identity uncertain. This sample comprised peripheral blood, obtained on day 0 of AZD1222 vaccination. The DNA is as follows: TGTGCCAGCAGTGATCAAACGAACTATGGCTACACCTTC. Translated, it reads CASSDQTNYGYTF.